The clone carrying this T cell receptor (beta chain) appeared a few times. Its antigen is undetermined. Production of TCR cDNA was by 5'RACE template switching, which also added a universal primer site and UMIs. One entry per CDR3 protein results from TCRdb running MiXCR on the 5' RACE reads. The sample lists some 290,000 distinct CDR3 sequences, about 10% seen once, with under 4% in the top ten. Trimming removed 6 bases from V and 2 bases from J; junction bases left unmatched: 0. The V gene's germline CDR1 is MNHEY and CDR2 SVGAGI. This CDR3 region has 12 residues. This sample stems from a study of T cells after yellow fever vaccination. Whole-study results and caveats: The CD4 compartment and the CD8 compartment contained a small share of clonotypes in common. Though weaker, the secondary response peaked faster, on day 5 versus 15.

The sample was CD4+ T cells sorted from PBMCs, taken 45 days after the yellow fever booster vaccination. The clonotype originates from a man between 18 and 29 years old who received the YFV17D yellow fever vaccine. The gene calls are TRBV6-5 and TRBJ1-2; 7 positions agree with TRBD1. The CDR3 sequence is CASRDRNYGYTF. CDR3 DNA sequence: TGTGCCAGCAGGGACAGGAACTATGGCTACACCTTC.